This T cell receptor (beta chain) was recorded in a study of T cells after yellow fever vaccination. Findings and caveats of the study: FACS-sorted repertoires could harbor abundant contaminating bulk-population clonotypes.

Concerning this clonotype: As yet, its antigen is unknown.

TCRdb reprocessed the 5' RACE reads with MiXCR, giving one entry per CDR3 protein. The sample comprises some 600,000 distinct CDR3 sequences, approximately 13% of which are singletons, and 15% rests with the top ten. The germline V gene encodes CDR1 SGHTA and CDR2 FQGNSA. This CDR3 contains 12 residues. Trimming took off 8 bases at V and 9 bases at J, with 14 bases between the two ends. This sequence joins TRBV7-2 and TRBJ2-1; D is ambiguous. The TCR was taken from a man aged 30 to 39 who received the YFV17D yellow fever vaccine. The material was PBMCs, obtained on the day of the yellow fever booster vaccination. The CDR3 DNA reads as TGTGCCAGCTGGAGTGGGTCCGGTGAGCAGTTCTTC. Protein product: CASWSGSGEQFF.